This entry lists 31 T cell receptor beta chains sequenced from one sample in a study of T-cell reconstitution after alpha-beta-depleted transplantation in children. Whole-study findings and limits: T cells produced anew were the main source of T-cell counts and diversity one year after transplant.

Preparing the TCRbeta library involved the use of unique molecular identifiers. One entry per CDR3 protein results from TCRdb running MiXCR on the PCR reads. The sample consists of about 300,000 distinct CDR3 sequences, over 7.5% of them appearing once. Their antigen targets remain unknown. This specimen consisted of peripheral blood, obtained 360 days after TCRalphabeta/CD19-depleted stem cell transplant. The receptors derive from a female patient aged 2-10 years who had a stem cell transplant for Fanconi anemia, so the T cells may come from the graft donor.

This clonotype was observed many times. The V and J genes are TRBV5-5 and TRBJ2-2; D uncertain. CDR3 length equals 12 residues. Trimming removed 2 bases at V and 11 bases at J, with 10 bases between. Germline V gene lookup returns CDR1 SGHKS and CDR2 YYEKEE (reference sequence). The chain's CDR3 is CASSFSLDELFF. The CDR3 DNA follows: TGTGCCAGCAGCTTTTCATTGGACGAGCTGTTTTTT. The full variable domain, with the rest looked up from reference TRBV5-5 and TRBJ2-2, is DAGVTQSPTHLIKTRGQQVTLRCSPISGHKSVSWYQQVLGQGPQFIFQYYEKEERGRGNFPDRFSARQFPNYSSELNVNALLLGDSALYLCASSFSLDELFFGEGSRLTVL.

This clonotype was detected only once. The conserved phenylalanine or tryptophan normally closing the CDR3 is absent here, so this likely arose from a read error. The chain uses TRBV3-1 and TRBJ1-6, with 7 bases lining up with TRBD1. Per the germline V gene, CDR1 is LGHDT and CDR2 is YNNKEL (reference sequence). After removal of 1 base from V and 5 bases from J, the junction contained 2 bases not matched to a gene. The CDR3 has 15 amino acids. CDR3 loop: CASSQVGTDNSPLHC. In DNA, the CDR3 is TGTGCCAGCAGCCAAGTCGGGACAGATAATTCACCCCTCCACTGT.

The table lists this clonotype with a few counts. The rearrangement joins TRBV5-6 to TRBJ1-2, with 9 bases matching TRBD1. From germline, CDR1 is SGHDT and CDR2 YYEEEE. The CDR3 is 15 residues long. The trim removed 1 base at V and 4 bases at J, leaving 5 bases unmatched. The CDR3 spells CASSLPGQGSYGYTF. The CDR3 nucleotides read TGTGCCAGCAGCTTGCCGGGACAGGGAAGCTATGGCTACACCTTC.

This clonotype was observed a handful of times. The CDR3 is CASSSDLRVGETQYF. The CDR3 region has the DNA TGTGCCAGCAGTTCCGATCTCAGGGTCGGGGAGACCCAGTACTTC. The chain joins TRBV6-5 to TRBJ2-5, with D maybe TRBD1 (5 bases). The CDR3 runs 15 residues. CDR1 and CDR2 (germline): MNHEY, SVGAGI. Trimming removed 4 bases at V and 5 bases at J, with 17 bases between.

V is TRBV5-1 and J is TRBJ1-2; tentative D call: TRBD1 (5 bases). The CDR3 consists of 15 residues. V lost 0 bases and J lost 4, with 13 bases in between. Germline V gene lookup returns CDR1 SGHRS and CDR2 YFSETQ. The CDR3 bases are TGCGCCAGCAGCTTGGATTGGGACGGGACCTATGGCTACACCTTC. Amino acid sequence: CASSLDWDGTYGYTF.

This chain links TRBV4-1 with TRBJ2-3; 8 bases are a match to TRBD2. CDR1 MGHRA and CDR2 YSYEKL come from the germline V gene. The CDR3 covers 14 residues. J was trimmed by 6 bases and V by 5 bases; bases with no gene match: 7. The CDR3 sequence: CASSRVGGGDTQYF. CDR3 in DNA: TGCGCCAGCAGCAGGGTCGGCGGGGGGGATACGCAGTATTTT.

This clonotype was counted a few times. The J gene is TRBJ2-7, the V gene TRBV2; possibly TRBD1 for D (6 bases). The CDR3 is 14 residues long. Trimming pared 6 bases from V and 1 base from J, leaving 13 bases between. The germline V gene encodes CDR1 SNHLY and CDR2 FYNNEI. The CDR3 is CASSRDILSYEQYF. Here the CDR3 DNA reads TGTGCCAGCAGCCGGGACATCTTATCCTACGAGCAGTACTTC. Filled out from reference TRBV2 and TRBJ2-7, the complete variable domain reads EPEVTQTPSHQVTQMGQEVILRCVPISNHLYFYWYRQILGQKVEFLVSFYNNEISEKSEIFDDQFSVERPDGSNFTLKIRSTKLEDSAMYFCASSRDILSYEQYFGPGTRLTVT.

Ten or more counts support this clonotype. The chain links TRBV7-6 to TRBJ1-1; the D gene is possibly TRBD1 (5 bases). The CDR3 spans 12 residues. The V end was cut by 10 bases, the J end by 5 bases, with 14 bases between. Germline V gene data show CDR1 as SGHVS and CDR2 as FNYEAQ. The CDR3 nucleotides are TGTGCCACCGACCTGGGGGAAACTGAAGCTTTCTTT. Protein sequence: CATDLGETEAFF.

The gene calls are TRBV18 and TRBJ2-6, with D perhaps being TRBD1 or TRBD2 (5 bases each). Germline V gene lookup returns CDR1 KGHSH and CDR2 LQKENI. The CDR3 runs 19 residues. V gave up 7 bases and J gave up 0 bases, with 22 bases separating them. This CDR3 reads CASCQRTSRPISGANVLTF. The DNA for the CDR3 is TGTGCCAGCTGCCAGCGGACATCTCGTCCCATCTCTGGGGCCAACGTCCTGACTTTC.

CDR3 nucleotide sequence: TGTGCCAGCATGGGGCACGGTCGCAATCAGCCCCAGCATTTT. This translates into CASMGHGRNQPQHF. The V gene is TRBV25-1, the J gene TRBJ1-5; D may be TRBD1 (5 bases). The CDR3 consists of 14 residues. The germline gives CDR1 MGHDK, CDR2 SYGVNS. Trimming removed 7 bases at V and 2 bases at J, with 12 bases between.

Ten or more counts support this clonotype. The V call is TRBV12-3 or TRBV12-4, the J call TRBJ1-1, with 7 bases that match TRBD1. V was pared by 6 bases and J by 5 bases, with 12 bases of the junction left unmatched. The CDR3 consists of 15 residues. This CDR3 reads CASSLRQGIWTEAFF. DNA of the CDR3: TGTGCCAGCAGCCTAAGACAGGGAATATGGACTGAAGCTTTCTTT.

The CDR3 sequence is CASSLDFWGTGELFF. CDR3 DNA sequence: TGTGCCAGCAGCTTAGATTTTTGGGGCACCGGGGAGCTGTTTTTT. The chain couples TRBV11-2 to TRBJ2-2; D is unclear. V was cut by 0 bases and J by 4 bases, with 9 bases left in between. This CDR3 is 15 amino acids long. Germline V gives CDR1 SGHAT, CDR2 FQNNGV.

This clonotype was observed many times. The rearrangement uses TRBV6-5 and TRBJ1-5, with D unclear. Germline-derived CDR1 and CDR2 are MNHEY and SVGAGI. The ends were cut back, 3 bases at V and 2 bases at J, with 8 bases in the middle. CDR3 length: 14 residues. CDR3 DNA: TGTGCCAGCAGTTATATACCCCGCAATCAGCCCCAGCATTTT. As protein: CASSYIPRNQPQHF.

This clonotype was picked up a small number of times. The gene calls are TRBV2 and TRBJ1-5; weak D call: TRBD1 (5 bases). The ends were cut back, 5 bases at V and 3 bases at J, with 14 bases in the middle. Looked up from germline, CDR1 is SNHLY and CDR2 is FYNNEI. The CDR3 has 15 residues. DNA of the CDR3: TGTGCCAGCAGTAGGGGAGGAGGGCTCAATCAGCCCCAGCATTTT. Translating gives CASSRGGGLNQPQHF.

The CDR3, as DNA: TGTGCCAGCAGCCAAGCCTCAGGGGCTGGGGCCAACGTCCTGACTTTC. Translation: CASSQASGAGANVLTF. The chain couples TRBV3-1 to TRBJ2-6; maybe TRBD1 (6 bases). Trimming shortened V by 1 base and J by 2 bases, and 9 bases separated the two germline ends. The CDR3 has 16 amino acids. Looked up from germline, CDR1 is LGHDT and CDR2 is YNNKEL (reference sequence).

This clonotype was recorded at least ten times. The gene calls are TRBV5-1 and TRBJ2-7, with D maybe TRBD1 (6 bases). CDR3 length: 17 residues. V was cut by 2 bases and J by 5 bases, with 23 bases left in between. The germline V gene encodes CDR1 SGHRS and CDR2 YFSETQ. Here the CDR3 DNA reads TGCGCCAGCAGCTTCAGGGCTAAGAATTCTCAGGGGAACGAGCAGTACTTC. It encodes CASSFRAKNSQGNEQYF.

V is TRBV7-9 and J is TRBJ2-3, with D perhaps matching TRBD2 (6 bases). The CDR3 covers 14 residues. Trimming stripped 6 bases from V and 8 bases from J, with 18 bases between. Looked up from germline, CDR1 is SEHNR and CDR2 is FQNEAQ (reference sequence). The CDR3 loop reads CASSPEARLVTQYF. CDR3 bases: TGTGCCAGCAGTCCCGAAGCGAGACTAGTTACGCAGTATTTT.

This clonotype was counted at least ten times. The chain uses TRBV7-9 and TRBJ1-1, with D unresolved. V was trimmed by 2 bases and J by 6 bases, leaving 10 bases between them. This CDR3 is 13 amino acids long. Germline CDR1 and CDR2: SEHNR and FQNEAQ (reference sequence). CDR3 loop: CASSLRVEAEAFF. The CDR3 DNA reads TGTGCCAGCAGCTTAAGAGTGGAGGCTGAAGCTTTCTTT.

This clonotype was found a few times. The chain couples TRBV7-8 to TRBJ1-3, with a weak D call TRBD1 (5 bases). Trimming pared 5 bases from V and 0 bases from J, leaving 14 bases between. Germline V gives CDR1 SGHVS, CDR2 FQNEAQ. This CDR3 comprises 16 residues. Here the CDR3 reads CASSSTGTVSGNTIYF. DNA for the CDR3: TGTGCCAGCAGCAGCACCGGGACTGTCTCTGGAAACACCATATATTTT.

The J gene is TRBJ1-1, the V gene TRBV5-5; D is perhaps TRBD1 (6 bases). Germline V CDR1 and CDR2: SGHKS, YYEKEE (reference sequence). V gave up 0 bases and J gave up 6 bases, with 12 bases separating them. The CDR3 is 14 amino acids. The CDR3 nucleotides read TGTGCCAGCAGCTTGGGAGGGGGAGACGCTGAAGCTTTCTTT. Encoded protein: CASSLGGGDAEAFF.

This clonotype was observed many times. The chain employs TRBV6-1 and TRBJ1-4; tentatively, D is TRBD1 (5 bases). CDR3 length: 14 residues. Trimming took off 5 bases at V and 7 bases at J, with 14 bases between the two ends. The germline V gene has CDR1 MNHNS and CDR2 SASEGT. The CDR3 nucleotides are TGTGCCAGCAGTCAGCAGGGATATCGTGAAAAACTGTTTTTT. Amino acids: CASSQQGYREKLFF.

The chain links TRBV4-2 to TRBJ1-4; weak D call: TRBD1 (6 bases). The CDR3 spans 18 residues. Germline lookup yields CDR1 LGHNA and CDR2 YNFKEQ. Trimming took 1 base from V and 4 from J, leaving 19 bases between them. The CDR3 sequence is CASSQVFPQGALNEKLFF. The CDR3 nucleotides are TGTGCCAGCAGCCAAGTCTTCCCACAGGGAGCCCTTAATGAAAAACTGTTTTTT.

In this sample, this clonotype turned up a few times. The rearrangement joins TRBV21-1 to TRBJ1-5; the table's D call of TRBD1 was not tested on the DNA. TRBV21-1 is tagged as a pseudogene. CDR3 length equals 14 residues. In DNA form, the CDR3 reads TGTGCCAGCAGCAAAGGAGGGGGGGATCAGCCCCAGCATTTT. This encodes CASSKGGGDQPQHF.

In its sample, this clonotype was seen a few times. The chain has TRBV11-2 and TRBJ1-2; a weak D match, TRBD1 (5 bases). Germline V lookup: CDR1 SGHAT, CDR2 FQNNGV. Deletions cut 0 bases from V and 0 bases from J, with 8 bases between. The CDR3 is 15 amino acids. CDR3 protein: CASSLEARANYGYTF. The DNA for the CDR3 is TGTGCCAGCAGCTTAGAGGCCAGGGCTAACTATGGCTACACCTTC. Complete variable domain (other parts from reference TRBV11-2 and TRBJ1-2): EAGVAQSPRYKIIEKRQSVAFWCNPISGHATLYWYQQILGQGPKLLIQFQNNGVVDDSQLPKDRFSAERLKGVDSTLKIQPAKLEDSAVYLCASSLEARANYGYTFGSGTRLTVV.

The table lists this clonotype with many counts. V is TRBV18 and J is TRBJ2-1; TRBD2 matches at 13 bases. V dropped 6 bases and J dropped 7; count of bases not matched to a gene: 6. Germline V CDR1 and CDR2: KGHSH, LQKENI. The CDR3 is 15 amino acids. The CDR3 loop reads CASSGLAGAQNEQFF. The CDR3 DNA sequence: TGTGCCAGCTCCGGACTAGCGGGAGCTCAAAATGAGCAGTTCTTC.

The V gene is TRBV3-1, the J gene TRBJ1-2, with 7 bases lining up with TRBD1. The ends lost 8 bases at V and 7 bases at J; junction bases unmatched: 10. The germline V gene has CDR1 LGHDT and CDR2 YNNKEL (reference sequence). The CDR3 contains 13 residues. The DNA of the CDR3 is TGTGCCAGCTCCCATACAGGGGAGGGTGGCTACACCTTC. This codes for CASSHTGEGGYTF. Combining the CDR3 with reference TRBV3-1 and TRBJ1-2 gives the whole variable domain DTAVSQTPKYLVTQMGNDKSIKCEQNLGHDTMYWYKQDSKKFLKIMFSYNNKELIINETVPNRFSPKSPDKAHLNLHINSLELGDSAVYFCASSHTGEGGYTFGSGTRLTVV.

This clonotype showed up many times. The V gene is TRBV18, the J gene TRBJ2-3; D gene ambiguous. CDR1 is KGHSH, CDR2 LQKENI, per germline. The CDR3 runs 15 residues. The ends were cut back, 3 bases at V and 1 base at J, with 11 bases in the middle. The CDR3 sequence: CASSPGLPGTDTQYF. CDR3 DNA sequence: TGTGCCAGCTCACCGGGCCTGCCTGGCACAGATACGCAGTATTTT.

This clonotype came up a few times. The chain couples TRBV7-2 to TRBJ2-3, with D hard to call. CDR3 length: 16 residues. Germline-derived CDR1 and CDR2 are SGHTA and FQGNSA. V dropped 0 bases and J dropped 6 bases, with 16 bases sitting between them. The CDR3 DNA is TGTGCCAGCAGCTTAGCCTCTACTCCGTCGTTTGATACGCAGTATTTT. Protein sequence: CASSLASTPSFDTQYF.

Concerning this clonotype: A much more abundant neighbour one base away suggests this may be a read error. The chain joins TRBV6-5 to TRBJ2-1; D may be TRBD1 (6 bases). V was cut by 3 bases and J by 7 bases, with 16 bases left in between. The CDR3 runs 15 residues. In germline, CDR1 is MNHEY, CDR2 SVGAGI. CDR3 amino acids: CASSYRGQYLNEQFF. In nucleotides, the CDR3 is TGTGCCAGCAGTTATAGAGGACAGTACTTAAATGAGCAGTTCTTC.

This chain connects TRBV7-6 to TRBJ1-2; weak D call: TRBD1 (5 bases). With 1 base removed from V and 4 bases from J, the gap between germline ends came to 13 bases. This CDR3 is 15 amino acids long. In germline, CDR1 is SGHVS, CDR2 FNYEAQ. The CDR3 here is CASSLGPDSTYGYTF. Here the CDR3 DNA reads TGTGCCAGCAGCTTAGGCCCCGACAGCACCTATGGCTACACCTTC.

At least ten counts were recorded for this clonotype. The rearrangement uses TRBV12-3 or TRBV12-4 and TRBJ2-5, with 11 positions matching TRBD1. The CDR3 spans 16 residues. V lost 7 bases to trimming and J lost 0 bases; unmatched junction nucleotides: 7. CDR3 sequence reads: CASTRRDRGYQETQYF. The CDR3 region has the DNA TGTGCCAGCACCCGCCGGGACAGGGGGTACCAAGAGACCCAGTACTTC.